This T cell receptor (beta chain) was observed in a study of blood T cells in healthy people across ages. Study-wide findings and caveats: Versus aged donors, long-lived donors had higher diversity and more naive CD4+ cells.

This clonotype was picked up one time. Its specificity is unknown. Mismatch with germline at one junction end may stem from a read error. This CDR3 is 14 amino acids long. Germline loops: CDR1 MNHNY, CDR2 SVGAGI (reference sequence). A J-beta primer mix and a sample-barcoded 5' primer were used in a second PCR of about 7 to 12 cycles. TCRdb fed the 5' RACE reads into MiXCR, producing one record per CDR3 protein. The table has roughly 800,000 distinct CDR3 sequences, 58% seen once. The specimen sequenced was blood. This TCR was recovered from a man aged 30-40 years in good health. The chain uses TRBV6-6 and TRBJ1-5; D remains ambiguous. The CDR3 loop reads CASSDSEISQPQHF. Written as DNA, the CDR3 is TGTGCCAGCAGTGACTCGGAGATTAGTCAGCCCCAGCATTTT.